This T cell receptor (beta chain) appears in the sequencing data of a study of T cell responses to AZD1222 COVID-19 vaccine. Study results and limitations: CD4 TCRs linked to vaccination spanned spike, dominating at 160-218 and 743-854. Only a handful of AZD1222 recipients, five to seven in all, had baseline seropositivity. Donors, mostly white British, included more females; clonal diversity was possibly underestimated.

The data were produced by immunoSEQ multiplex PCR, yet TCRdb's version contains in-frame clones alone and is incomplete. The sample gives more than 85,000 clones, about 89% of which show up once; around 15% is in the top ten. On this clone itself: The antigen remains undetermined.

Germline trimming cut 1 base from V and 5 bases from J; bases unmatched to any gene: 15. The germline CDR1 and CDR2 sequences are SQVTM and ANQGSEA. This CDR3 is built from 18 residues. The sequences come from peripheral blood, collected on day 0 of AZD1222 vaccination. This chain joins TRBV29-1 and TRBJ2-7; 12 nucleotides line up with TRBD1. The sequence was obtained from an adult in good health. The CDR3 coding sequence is TGCAGCGTTGAAGTCCACACCGGGACAGGGGGCTGGGGCAACGAGCAGTACTTC. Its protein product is CSVEVHTGTGGWGNEQYF.